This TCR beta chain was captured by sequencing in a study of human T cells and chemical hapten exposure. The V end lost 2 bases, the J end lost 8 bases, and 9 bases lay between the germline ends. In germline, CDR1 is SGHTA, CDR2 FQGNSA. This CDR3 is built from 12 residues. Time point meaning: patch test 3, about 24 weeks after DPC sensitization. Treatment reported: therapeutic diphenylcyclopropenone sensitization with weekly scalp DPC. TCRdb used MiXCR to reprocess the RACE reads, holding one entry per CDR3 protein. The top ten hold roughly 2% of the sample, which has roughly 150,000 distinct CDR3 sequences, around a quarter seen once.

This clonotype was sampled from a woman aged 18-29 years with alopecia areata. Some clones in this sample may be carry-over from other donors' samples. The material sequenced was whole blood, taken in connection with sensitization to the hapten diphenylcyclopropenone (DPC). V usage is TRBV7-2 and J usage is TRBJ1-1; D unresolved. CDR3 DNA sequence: TGTGCCAGCAGCTTATATGGTTCCGAAGCTTTCTTT. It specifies CASSLYGSEAFF. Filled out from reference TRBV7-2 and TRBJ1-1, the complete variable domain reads GAGVSQSPSNKVTEKGKDVELRCDPISGHTALYWYRQSLGQGLEFLIYFQGNSAPDKSGLPSDRFSAERTGGSVSTLTIQRTQQEDSAVYLCASSLYGSEAFFGQGTRLTVV.